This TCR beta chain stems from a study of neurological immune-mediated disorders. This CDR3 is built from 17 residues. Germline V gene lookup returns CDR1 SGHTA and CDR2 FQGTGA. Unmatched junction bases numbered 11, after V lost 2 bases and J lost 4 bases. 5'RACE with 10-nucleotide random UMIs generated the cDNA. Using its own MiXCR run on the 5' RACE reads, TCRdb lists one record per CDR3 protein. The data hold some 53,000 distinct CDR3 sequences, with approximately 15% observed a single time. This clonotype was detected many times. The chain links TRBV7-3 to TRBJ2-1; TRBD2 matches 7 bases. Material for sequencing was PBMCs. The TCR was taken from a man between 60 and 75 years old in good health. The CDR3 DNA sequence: TGTGCCAGCAGCTTATATGGTCGCGGGAGTGGATACAATGAGCAGTTCTTC. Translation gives CASSLYGRGSGYNEQFF. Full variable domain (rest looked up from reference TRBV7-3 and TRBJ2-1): GAGVSQTPSNKVTEKGKYVELRCDPISGHTALYWYRQSLGQGPEFLIYFQGTGAADDSGLPNDRFFAVRPEGSVSTLKIQRTERGDSAVYLCASSLYGRGSGYNEQFFGPGTRLTVL.